This T cell receptor beta chain is drawn from a study of shared clonotypes between healthy human individuals. The V and J ends lost 4 bases and 5 bases respectively, with 9 bases between them. There are 11 residues in the CDR3. Germline CDR1 is SQVTM and CDR2 is ANQGSEA. TCRdb's table, derived via immunoSEQ multiplex PCR, lists solely in-frame clones and lacks some. The sample has fewer than 600,000 clones; 70% to 80% are singletons. The chain joins TRBV29-1 to TRBJ2-7; no definite D call. Sequenced material: PBMCs. The source of this sequence is a woman between 35 and 50 years old in good health. Some clones in this sample may be carry-over from other donors' samples. The CDR3 sequence is CSVVWVDEQYF. CDR3 DNA sequence: TGCAGCGTTGTCTGGGTCGACGAGCAGTACTTC.